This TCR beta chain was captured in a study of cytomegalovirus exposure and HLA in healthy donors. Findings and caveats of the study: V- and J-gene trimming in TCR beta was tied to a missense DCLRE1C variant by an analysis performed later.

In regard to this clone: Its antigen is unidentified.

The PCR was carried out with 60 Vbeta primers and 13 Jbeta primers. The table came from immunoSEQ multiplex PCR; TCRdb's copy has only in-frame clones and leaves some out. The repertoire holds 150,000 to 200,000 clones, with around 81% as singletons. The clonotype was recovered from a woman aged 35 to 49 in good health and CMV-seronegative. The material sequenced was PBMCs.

CDR3 DNA: TGTGCCAGCGGCGGGAGGGGGCGGGAGACCCAGTACTTC. Amino acid sequence: CASGGRGRETQYF. V gene TRBV6-5 combines with J gene TRBJ2-5; 9 nucleotides line up with TRBD2. Germline assignment: CDR1 MNHEY and CDR2 SVGAGI. There are 13 residues in the CDR3. Trimming at V came to 8 bases and at J to 5 bases, leaving 6 bases not matched to a gene.